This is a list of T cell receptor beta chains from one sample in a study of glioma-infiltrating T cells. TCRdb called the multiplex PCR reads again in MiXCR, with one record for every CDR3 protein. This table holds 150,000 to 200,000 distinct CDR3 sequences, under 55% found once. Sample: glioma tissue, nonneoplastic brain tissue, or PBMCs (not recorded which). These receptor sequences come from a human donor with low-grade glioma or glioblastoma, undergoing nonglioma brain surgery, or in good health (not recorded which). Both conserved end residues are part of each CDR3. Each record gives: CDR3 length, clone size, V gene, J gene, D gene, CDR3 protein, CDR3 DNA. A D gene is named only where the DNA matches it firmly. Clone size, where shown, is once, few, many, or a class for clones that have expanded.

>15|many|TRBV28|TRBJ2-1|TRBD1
CASSLWDRGGYEQFF
TGTGCCAGCAGTTTATGGGACAGGGGAGGGTATGAGCAGTTCTTC
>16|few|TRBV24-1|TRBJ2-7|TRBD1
CATSRQGAKSPYEQYF
TGTGCCACCAGCCGGCAGGGGGCCAAAAGTCCCTACGAGCAGTACTTC
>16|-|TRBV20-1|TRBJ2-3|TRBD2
CSASHGTSGSQDTQYF
TGCAGTGCTAGCCACGGGACTAGCGGCTCCCAGGATACGCAGTATTTT
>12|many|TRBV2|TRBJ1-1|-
CASSGGWAEAFF
TGTGCCAGCAGTGGAGGGTGGGCTGAAGCTTTCTTT
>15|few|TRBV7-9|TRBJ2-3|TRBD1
CASSPRTGDTDTQYF
TGTGCCAGCAGCCCACGGACAGGAGACACAGATACGCAGTATTTT
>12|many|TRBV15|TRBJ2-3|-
CATSRVTDTQYF
TGTGCCACCAGCAGAGTCACAGATACGCAGTATTTT
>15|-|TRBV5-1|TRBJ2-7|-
CASSPRTRSAGEQYF
TGCGCCAGCAGCCCCAGGACGAGAAGTGCGGGCGAGCAGTACTTC
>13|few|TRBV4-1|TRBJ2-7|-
CASSQPSSSEQYF
TGCGCCAGCAGCCAACCTAGTAGCTCCGAGCAGTACTTC
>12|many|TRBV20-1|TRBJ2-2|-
CSAPQDDGELFF
TGCAGTGCTCCACAGGACGACGGGGAGCTGTTTTTT
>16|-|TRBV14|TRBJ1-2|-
CASSQPPGLPGSGYTF
TGTGCCAGCAGCCAACCTCCGGGACTCCCGGGGAGTGGCTACACCTTC